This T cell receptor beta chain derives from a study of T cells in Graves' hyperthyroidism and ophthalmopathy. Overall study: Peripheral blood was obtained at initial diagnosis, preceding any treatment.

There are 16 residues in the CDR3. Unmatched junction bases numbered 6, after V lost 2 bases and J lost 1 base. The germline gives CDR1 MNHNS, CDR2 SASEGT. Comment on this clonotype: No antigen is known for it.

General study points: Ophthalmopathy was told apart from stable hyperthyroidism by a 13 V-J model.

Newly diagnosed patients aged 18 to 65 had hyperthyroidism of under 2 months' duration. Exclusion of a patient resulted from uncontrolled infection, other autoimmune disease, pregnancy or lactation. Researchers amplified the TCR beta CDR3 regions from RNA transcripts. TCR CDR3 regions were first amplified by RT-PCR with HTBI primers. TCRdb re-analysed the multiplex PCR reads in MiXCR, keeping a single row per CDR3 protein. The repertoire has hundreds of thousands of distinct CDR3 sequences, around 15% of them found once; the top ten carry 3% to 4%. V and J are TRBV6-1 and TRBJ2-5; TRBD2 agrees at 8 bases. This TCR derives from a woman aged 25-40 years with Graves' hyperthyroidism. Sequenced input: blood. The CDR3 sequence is CASSESGGRSQETQYF. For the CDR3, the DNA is TGTGCCAGCAGTGAATCCGGCGGGAGGAGCCAAGAGACCCAGTACTTC.